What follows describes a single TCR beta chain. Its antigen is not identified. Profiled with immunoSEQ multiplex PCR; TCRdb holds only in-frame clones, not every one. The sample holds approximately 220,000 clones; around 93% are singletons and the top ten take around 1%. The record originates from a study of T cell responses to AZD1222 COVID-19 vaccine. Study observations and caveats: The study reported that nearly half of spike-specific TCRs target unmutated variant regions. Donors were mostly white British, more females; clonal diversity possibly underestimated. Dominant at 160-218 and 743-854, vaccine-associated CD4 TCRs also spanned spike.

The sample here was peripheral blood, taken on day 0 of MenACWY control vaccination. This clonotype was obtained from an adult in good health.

The CDR3: CASRASENMNTEAFF. As DNA, the CDR3 is TGTGCCAGCAGGGCCAGTGAGAACATGAACACTGAAGCTTTCTTT. The V call is TRBV6-5, the J call TRBJ1-1; D call uncertain. In germline, CDR1 is MNHEY, CDR2 SVGAGI. Trimming pared 6 bases from V and 0 bases from J, leaving 14 bases between. The CDR3 totals 15 residues.